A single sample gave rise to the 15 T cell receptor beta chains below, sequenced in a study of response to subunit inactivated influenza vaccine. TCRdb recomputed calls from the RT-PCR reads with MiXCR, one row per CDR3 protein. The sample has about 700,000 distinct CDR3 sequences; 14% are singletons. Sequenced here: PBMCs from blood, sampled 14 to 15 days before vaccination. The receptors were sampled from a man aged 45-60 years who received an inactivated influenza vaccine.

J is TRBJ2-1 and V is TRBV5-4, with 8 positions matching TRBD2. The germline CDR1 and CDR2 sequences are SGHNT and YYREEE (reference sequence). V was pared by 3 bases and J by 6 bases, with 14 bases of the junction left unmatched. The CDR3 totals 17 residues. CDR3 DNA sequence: TGTGCCAGCAGCTCCAAGGGGCTAGCGGGTGGTTCCAATGAGCAGTTCTTC. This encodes CASSSKGLAGGSNEQFF.

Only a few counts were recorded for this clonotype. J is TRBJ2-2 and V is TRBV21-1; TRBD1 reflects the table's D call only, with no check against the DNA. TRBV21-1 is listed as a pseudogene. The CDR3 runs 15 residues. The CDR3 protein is CASPPGAVGTGELFF. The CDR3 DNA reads TGTGCCAGCCCCCCGGGGGCAGTGGGCACCGGGGAGCTGTTTTTT.

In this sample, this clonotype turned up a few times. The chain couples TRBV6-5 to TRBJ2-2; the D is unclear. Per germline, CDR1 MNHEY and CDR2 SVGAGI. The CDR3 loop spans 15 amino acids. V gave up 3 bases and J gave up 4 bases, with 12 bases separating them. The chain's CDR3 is CASSYFPSSTGELFF. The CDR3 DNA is TGTGCCAGCAGTTATTTTCCGAGCTCCACCGGGGAGCTGTTTTTT.

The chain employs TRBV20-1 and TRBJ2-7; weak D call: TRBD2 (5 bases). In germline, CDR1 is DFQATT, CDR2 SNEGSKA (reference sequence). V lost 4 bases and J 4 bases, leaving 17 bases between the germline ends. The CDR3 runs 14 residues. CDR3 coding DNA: TGCAGTGCTATGGGCGGGCGTAGTGGGTACGAGCAGTACTTC. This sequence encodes CSAMGGRSGYEQYF.

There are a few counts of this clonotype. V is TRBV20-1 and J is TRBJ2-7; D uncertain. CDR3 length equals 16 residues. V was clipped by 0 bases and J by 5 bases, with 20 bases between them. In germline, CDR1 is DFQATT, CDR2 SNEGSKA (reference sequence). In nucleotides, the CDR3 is TGCAGTGCTAGAGATTTCGACGGAGAAGACCTCCACGAGCAGTACTTC. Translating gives CSARDFDGEDLHEQYF.

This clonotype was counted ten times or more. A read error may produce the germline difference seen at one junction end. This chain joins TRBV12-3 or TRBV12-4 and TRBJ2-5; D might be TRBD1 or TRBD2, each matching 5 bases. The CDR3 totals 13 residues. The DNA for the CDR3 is TGCGCCAGCAGCTTGAGGGGCGGGGAGACCCAGTACTTC. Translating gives CASSLRGGETQYF.

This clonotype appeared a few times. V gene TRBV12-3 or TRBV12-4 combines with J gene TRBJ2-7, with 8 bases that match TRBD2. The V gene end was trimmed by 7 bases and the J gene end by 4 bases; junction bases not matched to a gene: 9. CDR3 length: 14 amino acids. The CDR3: CASTSSGIAYEQYF. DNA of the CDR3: TGTGCCAGCACGAGTAGCGGGATCGCGTACGAGCAGTACTTC.

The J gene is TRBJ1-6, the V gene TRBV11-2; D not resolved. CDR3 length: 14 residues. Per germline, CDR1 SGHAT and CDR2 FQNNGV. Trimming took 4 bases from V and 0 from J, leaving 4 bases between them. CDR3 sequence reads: CASSWRSYNSPLHF. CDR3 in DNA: TGTGCCAGCAGCTGGCGCTCCTATAATTCACCCCTCCACTTT.

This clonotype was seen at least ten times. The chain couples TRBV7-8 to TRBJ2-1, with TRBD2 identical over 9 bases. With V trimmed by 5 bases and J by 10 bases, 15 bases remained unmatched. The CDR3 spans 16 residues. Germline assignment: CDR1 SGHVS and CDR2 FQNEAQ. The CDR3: CASSPQWGGRAQEQFF. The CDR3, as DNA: TGTGCCAGCAGCCCCCAATGGGGCGGGAGGGCCCAGGAGCAGTTCTTC.

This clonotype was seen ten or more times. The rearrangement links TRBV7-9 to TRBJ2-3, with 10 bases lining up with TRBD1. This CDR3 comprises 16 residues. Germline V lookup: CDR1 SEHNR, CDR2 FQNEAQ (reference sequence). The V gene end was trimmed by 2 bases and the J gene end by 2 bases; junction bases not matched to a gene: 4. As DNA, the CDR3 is TGTGCCAGCAGCTTATCGGGGACAGGGGCCACAGATACGCAGTATTTT. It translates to CASSLSGTGATDTQYF. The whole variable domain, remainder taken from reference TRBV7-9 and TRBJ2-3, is DTGVSQNPRHKITKRGQNVTFRCDPISEHNRLYWYRQTLGQGPEFLTYFQNEAQLEKSRLLSDRFSAERPKGSFSTLEIQRTEQGDSAMYLCASSLSGTGATDTQYFGPGTRLTVL.

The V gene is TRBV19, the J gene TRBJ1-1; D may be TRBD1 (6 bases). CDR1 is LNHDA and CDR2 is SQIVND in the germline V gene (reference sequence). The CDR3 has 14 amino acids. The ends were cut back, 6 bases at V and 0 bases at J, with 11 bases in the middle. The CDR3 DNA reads TGTGCCAGTAGACAGGGTATAATGAACACTGAAGCTTTCTTT. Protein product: CASRQGIMNTEAFF.

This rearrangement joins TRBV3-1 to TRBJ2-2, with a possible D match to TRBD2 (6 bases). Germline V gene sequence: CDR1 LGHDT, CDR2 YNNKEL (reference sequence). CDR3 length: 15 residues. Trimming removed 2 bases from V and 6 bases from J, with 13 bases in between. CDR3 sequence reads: CASSQTAGSAGELFF. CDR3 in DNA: TGTGCCAGCAGCCAAACAGCGGGCTCGGCCGGGGAGCTGTTTTTT.

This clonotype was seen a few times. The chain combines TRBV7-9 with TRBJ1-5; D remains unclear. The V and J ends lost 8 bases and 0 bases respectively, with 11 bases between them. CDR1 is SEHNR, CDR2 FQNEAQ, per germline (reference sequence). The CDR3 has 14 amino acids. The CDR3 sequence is CASQAASSNQPQHF. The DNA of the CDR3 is TGTGCCAGCCAAGCTGCGAGTAGCAATCAGCCCCAGCATTTT.

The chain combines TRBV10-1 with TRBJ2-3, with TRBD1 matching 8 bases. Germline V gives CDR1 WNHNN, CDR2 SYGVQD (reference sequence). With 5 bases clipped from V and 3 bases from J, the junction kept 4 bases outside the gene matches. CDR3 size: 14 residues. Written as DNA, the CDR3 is TGCGCCAGCAGTACCAGGGGGCTTACAGATACGCAGTATTTT. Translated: CASSTRGLTDTQYF.

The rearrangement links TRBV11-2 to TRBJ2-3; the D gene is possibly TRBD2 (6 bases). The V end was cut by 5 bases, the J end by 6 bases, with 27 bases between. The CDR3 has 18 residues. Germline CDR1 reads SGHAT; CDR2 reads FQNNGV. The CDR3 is CASSHPWPTGGDYDTQYF. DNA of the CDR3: TGTGCCAGCAGCCACCCCTGGCCTACCGGGGGAGATTATGATACGCAGTATTTT.